The following is a TCR beta chain sequence with its context. Its target is not known. V shed 0 bases and J shed 4 bases, with 12 bases lying between them. This CDR3 spans 15 amino acids. Per germline, CDR1 LNHNV and CDR2 YYDKDF (reference sequence). Use of 60 Vbeta and 13 Jbeta primers characterized the PCR. TCRdb keeps only in-frame clones here, not all; method: immunoSEQ multiplex PCR. The sample yields 160,000 or so clones, approximately 72% seen once. The sample comes from a study of cytomegalovirus exposure and HLA in healthy donors. Study at large: An analysis done earlier identified approximately 120 million unique TCR beta sequences from about 179 million T cells. Of the donors genotyped, 398 in all, about 81% fell in the Caucasian-associated ancestry cluster. Study-wide findings and caveats: Presence/absence analyses assumed roughly uniform sequencing depth across donors.

The clonotype comes from a human donor in good health. The sample was PBMCs. The chain couples TRBV15 to TRBJ1-2; D is unresolved. In nucleotides, the CDR3 is TGTGCCACCAGCAGAGAGATGCAGATCTTCTATGGCTACACCTTC. It specifies CATSREMQIFYGYTF.